This entry concerns a single T cell receptor beta chain. Its specificity is not known. This CDR3 spans 14 amino acids. The germline V and J ends were trimmed by 10 bases and 0 bases, with 12 bases remaining between them. Germline V CDR1 and CDR2: ENHRY, SYGVKD. It was with 60 Vbeta and 13 Jbeta primers that the PCR ran. As originally analysed: In a later analysis, of 80 million to 90 million unique beta chains, around 9.9 million appeared in at least two donors. Only in-frame clones appear in the TCRdb table, and some are missing; sequencing was by immunoSEQ multiplex PCR. Clone size and the V and J calls come from that table; the DNA yielded D and trimming. The data show around 50,000 clones, about 71% seen once. The sample is drawn from a study of cytomegalovirus exposure and HLA in healthy donors. Points from the study as a whole: Some V segments, including TRBV6-2 and TRBV6-3, were excluded as indistinguishable.

The chain has TRBV10-3 and TRBJ2-2; no clear D. The TCR comes from a woman in her fifties or sixties in good health and CMV-seropositive. Material: PBMCs. CDR3 amino acids: CATTDTANTGELFF. The CDR3 DNA sequence: TGTGCCACTACCGACACGGCGAACACCGGGGAGCTGTTTTTT.